A selection of T cell receptor beta chains follows, all from one sample in a study of CD8 T cells in ankylosing spondylitis. TCRdb ran MiXCR on the 5' RACE reads and lists one entry per CDR3 protein. The sample lists 160,000 or so distinct CDR3 sequences; 9.8% were seen once. Input material: blood, either unsorted or a sorted T cell fraction (not recorded which). The receptors stem from a female donor with ankylosing spondylitis or in good health (not recorded which). The CDR3 runs from the conserved cysteine through the conserved F or W.

v_call cdr3_aa
TRBV20-1 CSARDHTESYGYTF
TRBV4-3 CASSQGAAYNEQFF
TRBV5-4 CASSLFPRDPAGTEAFF
TRBV14 CASSLPGLYNEQFF
TRBV5-1 CASSSPPGTGKSGANVLTF
TRBV2 CACSLAPGLDLTYNEQFF
TRBV25-1 CASSEYGGNYGYTF
TRBV13 CASSPDTGADEQFF
TRBV30 CAWSTSSDTQYF
TRBV2 CASSPPGTSGRGEQFF
TRBV4-2 CASSQDMTSGSHLTDTQYF
TRBV24-1 CATSSFPTGLDGYTF
TRBV20-1 CSARDLSGSGDTQYF
TRBV20-1 CSAPHLAGALGEQFF
TRBV5-6 CASSLALYYEQYF
TRBV12-5 CASGLWRGTDTQYF
TRBV11-2 CASSLAPTGSGNTIYF
TRBV7-9 CASSLLPFGVGEETQYF
TRBV28 CASTPVVGGNTIYF
TRBV20-1 CSARGQKNIQYF
TRBV29-1 CIGTRVGTEAFF
TRBV28 CASSFSGISRGNQPQHF
TRBV6-1 CASSPWDSTNYGYTF
TRBV9 CASSVDWNDEQFF
TRBV5-1 CASSLGTPYEQYF
TRBV28 CASSLIQLGGQFAYNEQFF
TRBV5-1 CASSLEWTGPRETQYF
TRBV15 CATSSTGAPYGYTF
TRBV20-1 CSATLVASSYNEQFF
TRBV12-3/TRBV12-4 CASRSPGVSYNEQFF
TRBV20-1 CSAGQSGRALKETQYF
TRBV29-1 CSVAPTGGQVDEQYF
TRBV27 CASSPTGTSTDTQYF
TRBV28 CASSPPPGSSYNEQFF
TRBV20-1 CSARTSSYEQYF
TRBV10-3 CAISESSAYEQYF
TRBV6-5 CASSYPGLDGETQYF
TRBV6-2/TRBV6-3 CASSYSRRAGNEQFF
TRBV27 CASSLSGQGALGEQFF
TRBV5-6 CASSFSPVGPYEQYF
TRBV7-3 CASSLNVGSEAFF
TRBV20-1 CSARWENGYTF
TRBV29-1 CSVAPPLQRTEAFF
TRBV2 CASSESEADTQYF
TRBV11-2 CASRVQGAETQYF
TRBV6-5 CASSYRVMNTEAFF
TRBV12-3/TRBV12-4 CASSLVAGPFEQFF
TRBV6-2/TRBV6-3 CASSYEAGSPYEQYF
TRBV27 CASSSQAGYEQYF
TRBV7-8 CASSSLPGTLPYNEQFF
TRBV5-1 CASSSGGGQNTEAFF
TRBV9 CASSAEGTSGRGDTDTQYF
TRBV9 CASSAADRVYEQYF
TRBV6-1 CASSLPYEQYF
TRBV19 CASSMTAYSNQPQHF
TRBV13 CASSARRYEQYF
TRBV11-3 CASSLGALRLRTGSSGANVLTF